This entry concerns a single TCR beta chain. Its specificity is unknown. Sample time point: pretreatment peripheral blood. This sample stems from a study of PD-L1 blockade in urothelial cancer. Study-wide context: After treatment start, blood was analyzed at 3 weeks (second dose) and at 6 weeks. Study outcomes and limitations: Those with durable benefit had larger increases in tumor-associated blood clones at 3 weeks.

Method: immunoSEQ multiplex PCR; TCRdb's copy keeps in-frame clones and lacks some. The sample yields tens of thousands of clones, around 82% seen once. The CDR3 loop spans 14 amino acids. Germline CDR1 SGHNT, CDR2 YYREEE (reference sequence). V dropped 2 bases and J dropped 7; count of bases not matched to a gene: 4. The source is a man between 60 and 75 years old with urothelial cancer. The chain couples TRBV5-4 to TRBJ2-1, with 9 positions matching TRBD2. The source was PBMCs, collected around atezolizumab (anti-PD-L1) treatment. The DNA for the CDR3 is TGTGCCAGCAGCTTTAGCGGGGGAGGTAATGAGCAGTTCTTC. Translating it yields CASSFSGGGNEQFF.